This TCR beta chain was sequenced in a study of blood T cells in healthy people across ages (dated by TCRdb to between 2014 and 2016). Context from the whole study: Template switching captured roughly one uniquely barcoded TCR beta cDNA molecule per two T cells in model experiments. To avoid experimental bias, donors of different ages were randomly spread across the sequencing lanes. To track age-related changes in TCR beta repertoire diversity, the study relied on deep sequencing normalized with unique cDNA molecular identifiers. The donors were split into four age groups: young (average about 15 years), middle-aged (roughly 42), aged (approximately 59) and long-lived (over 80). Two additional independent replicas of 1 million unique cDNA reads from the same blood draw were analyzed for two donors (one aged 18 to 29 and one aged 80 or older). Results the study describes overall, beyond this receptor: There was a strong correlation between observed TCR beta diversity and the percentage of naive T cells measured by flow cytometry. The long-lived group showed more naive CD4+ T cells, fewer expanded clones and increased TCR diversity than the aged group, suggesting age selection. The CMV infection status of donors was not known, potentially confounding age-related changes in expanded clonotypes. Bulk unsorted PBMC profiling prevented conclusive comparison of naive and antigen-experienced compartments. Estimates of total diversity based on one million sequenced T cells were considered lower bounds and underestimates. Observed TCR beta diversity per million T cells fell roughly linearly with age, and a significant reduction was already apparent by age around 40.

Library generation was performed with 5' RACE. Instrument on record: Illumina HiSeq 2500. A second PCR of about 7 to 12 cycles was performed with a sample-barcoded 5' primer and a J-beta primer mix. A unique molecular identifier was introduced onto each TCR beta cDNA molecule by a template-switch 5' adaptor carrying 12 random nucleotides. Each sample yielded at least 3 million CDR3-containing paired-end reads. First-strand cDNA was synthesized from all RNA with the Mint cDNA synthesis kit, primed by a TRBC-specific oligonucleotide. All cDNA was treated with uracil-DNA glycosylase and then went through a first 18-cycle PCR with the universal primers M1SS and BC2_uni_R. On the study's bioinformatics: For normalization, 1 million high-quality reads, each with a distinct molecular identifier, were randomly selected from each sample. Instead of being binned into consensus sequences, reads with shared molecular identifiers were discarded. MiTCR, set to a Q25 quality threshold and the strictest error-elimination algorithm, was used for CDR3 identification, clonotype clustering and error correction. A nonparametric unseen species model with Euler transformation was used to estimate lower-bound total TCR beta diversity. TCRdb reprocessing: public reads trimmed at Q25 with fastp, clones called with MiXCR, in-frame beta chains kept. Each CDR3 protein appears once, grouped with its most common genes and DNA. The authors' filters were not applied to this entry. The sample table holds 600,000 to 800,000 distinct CDR3 sequences, of which about 50% were seen once. The ten biggest clones cover about 13% of the sample.

A word on this clonotype: Its binding antigen is unknown. Within one base of it there is no much larger clone, and no base qualities were kept.

Reading from cysteine to phenylalanine, the CDR3 counts 14 amino acids. Just the 42-base CDR3 DNA is kept, in frame starting at base 1. V lost 9 bases and J lost 5 bases, and the count of bases not matched to a germline gene is 8. Systemically healthy Caucasian individuals from Russia, 35 to 40 in total and aged roughly 6 to 100 years, were included as donors. Each donor gave ten milliliters of peripheral blood, collected into EDTA-treated Vacutainer tubes. Ficoll-Paque density-gradient centrifugation was used to isolate PBMCs, with at least 6.5 million per sample. Total RNA, at least 5 micrograms per sample, was extracted from PBMCs with Trizol reagent. For every donor, flow cytometry on a PBMC aliquot measured the percentage of naive CD45RAhigh/CD27high T cells.

Source material: blood. The rearranged segments are TRBV12-3 or TRBV12-4 and TRBJ2-2; 8 central bases correspond to TRBD1. This TCR came from a woman older than 75 in good health. The DNA sequence is TGTGCCAGTCAGAGGACAGGGAGAACCGGGGAGCTGTTTTTT. Its protein product is CASQRTGRTGELFF.